This TCR beta chain was captured by sequencing in a study of spatial heterogeneity in lung cancer. TCRdb reprocessed the 5' RACE reads with MiXCR, giving one entry per CDR3 protein. The profile shows about 1,700 distinct CDR3 sequences, about 18% of them singletons. Specified time point: blood at routine non-recurrence follow-up after resection. Trimming pared 3 bases from V and 1 base from J, leaving 19 bases between. This CDR3 is built from 17 residues. Germline V gene lookup returns CDR1 PRHDT and CDR2 FYEKMQ (reference sequence). This clonotype is medium-sized within its sample. The sample in question was PBMCs, obtained at follow-up. The chain is built from TRBV13 and TRBJ2-7; D may match TRBD1 or TRBD2 (5 bases each). The source of this sequence is a male donor with early-stage non-small cell lung cancer. The CDR3: CASSLWGKGVGSYEQYF. The CDR3 DNA follows: TGTGCCAGCAGCTTGTGGGGGAAAGGGGTTGGGTCCTACGAGCAGTACTTC.